Listed below are T cell receptor beta chains from one sample, sequenced in a study of cytomegalovirus exposure and HLA in healthy donors. Some clones are missing from TCRdb's copy, which holds only in-frame ones; the method was immunoSEQ multiplex PCR. The sample has approximately 72,000 clones, 65% to 70% seen once. Sequenced sample: PBMCs. All receptors come from a man between 35 and 55 years old in good health and CMV-seropositive. The conserved cysteine and the conserved F or W are not part of the CDR3 here. The order of the fields is V gene, CDR3 protein.

TRBV28 | ASSFWTNGGGEQF
TRBV7-9 | ASSLEAPRDTQY
TRBV2 | ASSEADGTGTEKLF
TRBV5-4 | ASSLGGDEKLF
TRBV5-4 | ASSFRDMNTEAF
TRBV6-1 | ASSEASGGGTDTQY
TRBV13 | ASSYRDREEKLF
TRBV30 | AWDSFLDRGYYGYT
TRBV4-1 | ASSPRGGTEAF
TRBV2 | ASNTGGGKETQY
TRBV29-1 | SAEKRGPTEAF
TRBV2 | ASIRVTGELF
TRBV18 | ASSPVGVQETQY
TRBV28 | ASSSATGVRGYT
TRBV4-3 | ASSRGDRGGYGYT
TRBV6-5 | ASSNGFYEQY
TRBV21-1 | ASSQEGQNYGYT
TRBV25-1 | ASSTGILEAF
TRBV4-2 | ASSQGENTEAF
TRBV2 | ASRKQGAEGNTIY
TRBV4-1 | ASSQAGLVSEAF
TRBV6-1 | ASSLTGVYGYT
TRBV7-8 | ASTVRIAGVHEQF
TRBV5-8 | ASSLIRGLMNTEAF
TRBV19 | ASRLGTGVGSTEAF
TRBV19 | ASSIGGGRSRSGNTIY
TRBV9 | ASSVEGRFTDTQY
TRBV28 | ASSPPWSVWEQY
TRBV28 | ASSFFSVQGGETQY
TRBV6-1 | ASMRVHSYEQY
TRBV5-1 | ASRATGGAGANVLT
TRBV7-9 | ASSSPQRQLKAF
TRBV5-1 | ASSLAGGQGNEKLF
TRBV23-1 | ARTPGQGLHSNQPQH
TRBV14 | ASSQDPTGAGYT
TRBV27 | ASKGPFYEQY
TRBV5-4 | ASSLEGTYNEKLF
TRBV2 | ASSEMGTGPALF
TRBV5-7 | ASSFYSEETMAKNIQY
TRBV19 | ATVEGSANYGYT
TRBV29-1 | SVPNLTGNGYT
TRBV4-3 | ASSAYTSYGELF
TRBV5-4 | ASRPDSNYNSPLH
TRBV6-5 | ASTRSSGNTIY
TRBV7-3 | ASSLAGGSYEQY
TRBV18 | ASSPTKGEGQPQH
TRBV5-1 | ASSLGVAGDQETQY
TRBV2 | ASGDSSYNSPLH
TRBV6-6 | ASSSSQGTGNTIY
TRBV5-1 | ASSTLREASTGELF
TRBV6-5 | ASTFGANYGYT
TRBV7-9 | ASSLRGGEQY
TRBV9 | ASSVSAIHEQF
TRBV10-3 | ATLRDLAYEQY
TRBV6-8 | ASSYAPAGSSTDTQY
TRBV29-1 | SVDTGPGELF
TRBV6-1 | AGRETSGGPDTQY